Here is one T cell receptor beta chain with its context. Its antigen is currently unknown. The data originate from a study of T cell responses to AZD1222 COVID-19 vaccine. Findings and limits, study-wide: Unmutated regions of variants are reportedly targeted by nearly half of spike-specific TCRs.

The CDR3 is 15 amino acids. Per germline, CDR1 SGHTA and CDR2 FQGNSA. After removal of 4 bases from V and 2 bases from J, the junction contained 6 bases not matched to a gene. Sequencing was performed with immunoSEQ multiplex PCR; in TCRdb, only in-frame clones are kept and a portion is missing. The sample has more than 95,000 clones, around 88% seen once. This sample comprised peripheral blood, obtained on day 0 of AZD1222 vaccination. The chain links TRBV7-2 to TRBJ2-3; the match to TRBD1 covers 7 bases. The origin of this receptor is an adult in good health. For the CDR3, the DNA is TGTGCCAGCAGCTATCGACAGGGCCCCACAGATACGCAGTATTTT. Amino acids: CASSYRQGPTDTQYF.